This TCR beta chain was sequenced for a study of blood T cell repertoires in COVID-19 (dated by TCRdb to 2020 to 2022). Describing the broader study: The collaborator samples originated in the United States, Italy and Spain and spanned the acute and convalescent phases of COVID-19. Subjects who had been exposed to COVID-19, were actively infected with it, or had recovered from it provided the deeply sampled blood TCRbeta repertoires that made up the dataset. Where available, HLA class I and class II types were taken from metadata supplied by the sample provider and were not determined by assay-based typing. The sample metadata nearly always contained a de-identified subject ID, COVID-19 status, age in years and sex. The samples were drawn from two sources: the first 160 participants of the ongoing ImmuneRACE study, and 1,254 subjects contributed by 6 global collaborators. A freely available public database, intended as a resource for researchers studying the immune response to SARS-CoV-2, is where the repertoires were released. The material from the prospective study consisted of cDNA or gDNA derived from T cells, B-cell-depleted T cells, or PBMCs. Overall study outcomes, separate from this receptor: The quantity of clinical and demographic metadata differed by source and by participant and was supplied without curation.

The CDR3 runs 18 amino acids, cysteine and phenylalanine included. The retained sequence is limited to the CDR3, 54 bases, with the frame set at the first base. V and J are trimmed by 4 bases and 3 bases, and the gene matches miss 14 bases of the junction. The germline V gene specifies KGHSH as CDR1 and LQKENI as CDR2. TCRbeta CDR3 regions were amplified from genomic DNA using the immunoSEQ Assay, a bias-controlled multiplex PCR. On the authors' methods: Within the assay, amplification of reference gene primers was used to estimate how many nucleated cells each sample contained. Sequence reads were collapsed and filtered to measure the absolute abundance of every unique TCRbeta CDR3 rearrangement. Productive Simpson clonality was computed per sample as the square root of Simpson's diversity index over productive rearrangements. Sourced from immuneACCESS, this table was stored by TCRdb with only in-frame sequences that have V and J called. A share of the clones is absent; for the studies checked, an unresolved V gene accounts for under half, and the remainder has no known explanation. That table furnishes V, J and clone size, whereas the DNA furnished D and trimming. The sample contains some 200,000 clones, about four fifths of them found a single time. The ten largest account for roughly 2.4% of the sample.

Each collaborating institution followed its own protocols to collect whole blood in K2EDTA tubes. Collaborator samples were shipped for TCRbeta analysis as frozen whole blood, isolated PBMCs, or DNA extracted from either sample type. To note about this clone: The target of this receptor is not known. There are no base qualities to consult, and no much larger clone falls within one base.

The chain links TRBV18 with TRBJ2-1; 8 nucleotides in the junction match TRBD2. What was sequenced was peripheral blood. This TCR came from a woman in her fifties or sixties with acute or convalescent COVID-19. The CDR3 corresponds to CASSLRVYGGAVYNEQFF. The sequenced DNA is TGTGCCAGCTCACTACGCGTTTACGGGGGGGCCGTCTACAATGAGCAGTTCTTC. When the CDR3 is completed using the reference TRBV18 and TRBJ2-1 genes on either side, the full variable domain is NAGVMQNPRHLVRRRGQEARLRCSPMKGHSHVYWYRQLPEEGLKFMVYLQKENIIDESGMPKERFSAEFPKEGPSILRIQQVVRGDSAAYFCASSLRVYGGAVYNEQFFGPGTRLTVL.